The clone carrying this TCR beta chain was detected only once. What it binds is unknown. These data originate in a study of shared clonotypes between healthy human individuals. On the study more broadly: Aged between 18 and 49, the donors were a couple of women and a few men.

Terminally differentiated effector memory CD45RA+ cells were excluded from the naive CD8 cells, which were CD45RO-negative and positively selected for CCR7. Donors were Caucasian adults residing in Nashville, Tennessee, USA. Sequencing was performed with immunoSEQ multiplex PCR; in TCRdb, only in-frame clones are kept and a portion is missing. This table has roughly 810,000 clones, around 96% appearing once. The germline gives CDR1 SGHRS, CDR2 YFSETQ. This CDR3 spans 16 amino acids. Trimming cost V 0 bases and J 0 bases, with 11 bases left between them. Study-wide points: Naive subsets tended to show greater estimated richness than memory subsets. In a handful of donors, around 5.5% of naive CD4 clonotypes appeared in common.

The sequence was obtained from a man aged 25 to 40 in good health. Source material: naive CD8+ T cells sorted from blood. The J gene is TRBJ2-3, the V gene TRBV5-1; D unclear. Here the CDR3 reads CASSLVPVLSTDTQYF. DNA for the CDR3: TGCGCCAGCAGCTTGGTTCCGGTATTGAGCACAGATACGCAGTATTTT. Full variable domain (remainder filled in from reference TRBV5-1 and TRBJ2-3): KAGVTQTPRYLIKTRGQQVTLSCSPISGHRSVSWYQQTPGQGLQFLFEYFSETQRNKGNFPGRFSGRQFSNSRSEMNVSTLELGDSALYLCASSLVPVLSTDTQYFGPGTRLTVL.